This is a list of T cell receptor beta chains from one sample in a study of T cell responses to AZD1222 COVID-19 vaccine. The method was immunoSEQ multiplex PCR; TCRdb's version includes in-frame clones alone and lacks a portion of them. The sample records around 130,000 clones, around nine tenths being singletons. The specimen comprised peripheral blood, sampled 28 days after the second AZD1222 dose. These receptors were obtained from an adult who received the AZD1222 COVID-19 vaccine. Each CDR3 is given with its conserved first and last residue. The order of the fields is V gene, clone size, J gene, D gene, CDR3 protein, CDR3 DNA. A D gene is named only where the DNA matches it firmly. The size entry is marked missing in some rows and otherwise reads once, few, many or a size class.

>TRBV7-2|NA|TRBJ2-7|NA
CASSLEPTGYYEQYF
TGTGCCAGCAGCTTAGAGCCTACAGGGTACTACGAGCAGTACTTC
>TRBV6-2/TRBV6-3|NA|TRBJ1-2|NA
CASSYLGEGSYGYTF
TGTGCCAGCAGTTATCTAGGTGAAGGCAGTTATGGCTACACCTTC
>TRBV6-2/TRBV6-3|once|TRBJ1-5|NA
CASSYSRRFDQPQHF
TGTGCCAGCAGTTACTCGAGGAGGTTCGATCAGCCCCAGCATTTT
>TRBV18|NA|TRBJ1-1|TRBD1
CASSLDRVGTEAFF
TGTGCCAGCTCACTCGACAGGGTGGGCACTGAAGCTTTCTTT
>TRBV2|NA|TRBJ1-2|TRBD1
CASTQDRGRHGYTF
TGTGCCAGCACCCAGGACAGGGGGCGTCACGGCTACACCTTC
>TRBV7-9|few|TRBJ1-3|TRBD1
CASSLTGRGNTIYF
TGTGCCAGCAGCCTGACAGGGCGGGGAAACACCATATATTTT
>TRBV6-5|NA|TRBJ2-2|NA
CASTQGGSNTGELFF
TGTGCCAGCACCCAGGGGGGTTCGAACACCGGGGAGCTGTTTTTT
>TRBV30|NA|TRBJ1-5|NA
CAWSVQFLSGQSNQPQHF
TGTGCCTGGAGTGTACAATTTTTATCTGGACAGAGCAATCAGCCCCAGCATTTT
>TRBV19|few|TRBJ2-1|TRBD2
CASSIGDSGSSYNEQFF
TGTGCCAGTAGTATAGGGGATAGCGGGAGCTCCTACAATGAGCAGTTCTTC
>TRBV7-2|NA|TRBJ2-3|NA
CASSLPGTDTQYF
TGTGCCAGCAGCTTACCCGGCACAGATACGCAGTATTTT
>TRBV24-1|NA|TRBJ2-2|TRBD1
CATSDWGQGENTGELFF
TGTGCCACCAGTGATTGGGGGCAGGGGGAAAACACCGGGGAGCTGTTTTTT
>TRBV19|NA|TRBJ1-5|TRBD1
CASSVIRRGQGNQPQHF
TGTGCCAGTAGTGTAATACGTAGGGGGCAGGGCAATCAGCCCCAGCATTTT
>TRBV6-5|NA|TRBJ1-1|TRBD1
CATDRGDTEAFF
TGTGCCACTGACAGGGGGGACACTGAAGCTTTCTTT
>TRBV11-2|NA|TRBJ1-5|TRBD1
CASSLGTGRQPQHF
TGTGCCAGCAGCTTAGGGACAGGGCGACAGCCCCAGCATTTT
>TRBV5-1|NA|TRBJ1-2|TRBD1
CASSTGQASNYGYTF
TGCGCCAGCAGCACGGGACAGGCGTCTAACTATGGCTACACCTTC
>TRBV5-1|NA|TRBJ1-5|NA
CASSLGTDRPQHF
TGCGCCAGCAGCTTGGGGACAGACCGGCCCCAGCATTTT
>TRBV28|NA|TRBJ2-7|NA
CASSSPGASYEQYF
TGTGCCAGCAGTTCCCCGGGGGCATCCTACGAGCAGTACTTC
>TRBV10-3|NA|TRBJ1-3|TRBD1
CAITPGQGNTIYF
TGTGCCATCACCCCGGGACAGGGAAACACCATATATTTT
>TRBV7-9|once|TRBJ2-2|TRBD2
CASNDRRGGDTGELFF
TGTGCCAGCAATGACCGGCGGGGGGGCGACACCGGGGAGCTGTTTTTT
>TRBV7-3|NA|TRBJ1-1|TRBD1
CASSPTGLGTGRYAFF
TGTGCCAGCAGCCCGACCGGATTAGGGACAGGGAGGTACGCTTTCTTT
>TRBV27|NA|TRBJ2-5|NA
CASSFLDSETQYF
TGTGCCAGCAGTTTCCTAGATTCAGAGACCCAGTACTTC
>TRBV2|NA|TRBJ1-5|NA
CASRTWGLQPQHF
TGTGCCAGCAGGACCTGGGGGCTTCAGCCCCAGCATTTT
>TRBV5-1|NA|TRBJ1-2|NA
CASSWDNNYGYTF
TGCGCCAGCAGCTGGGACAACAACTATGGCTACACCTTC
>TRBV29-1|NA|TRBJ2-3|NA
CSVGQGEWDTQYF
TGCAGCGTTGGGCAGGGTGAATGGGATACGCAGTATTTT
>TRBV19|NA|TRBJ2-1|NA
CASSPLAGRSGNEQFF
TGTGCCAGTAGCCCCCTCGCAGGGAGGTCGGGGAATGAGCAGTTCTTC
>TRBV5-4|NA|TRBJ1-4|NA
CASSRGGLPDEKLFF
TGTGCCAGCAGCCGAGGAGGACTGCCGGATGAAAAACTGTTTTTT
>TRBV19|once|TRBJ2-1|NA
CASSIGGRGNEQFF
TGTGCCAGTAGTATAGGAGGGAGGGGGAATGAGCAGTTCTTC
>TRBV30|NA|TRBJ2-3|NA
CAWSVRGLALPDTQYF
TGTGCCTGGAGTGTCCGGGGCTTAGCTTTGCCCGATACGCAGTATTTT
>TRBV5-6|once|TRBJ1-2|NA
CASSLGALTGGRGYTF
TGTGCCAGCAGCTTGGGGGCCCTCACAGGTGGAAGGGGCTACACCTTC
>TRBV27|NA|TRBJ2-7|NA
CASSQLGIEAYEQYF
TGTGCCAGCAGCCAACTAGGGATTGAGGCCTACGAGCAGTACTTC
>TRBV3-1/TRBV3-2|NA|TRBJ2-7|NA
CASSQRQGSSYEQYF
TGTGCCAGCAGCCAACGGCAGGGAAGCTCCTACGAGCAGTACTTC
>TRBV12-3/TRBV12-4|NA|TRBJ1-6|NA
CASKGTYNSPLHF
TGTGCCAGCAAGGGAACCTATAATTCACCCCTCCACTTT
>TRBV5-1|NA|TRBJ1-5|NA
CASSVTGNSNQPQHF
TGCGCCAGCAGTGTGACAGGCAATAGCAATCAGCCCCAGCATTTT